A selection of T cell receptor beta chains follows, all from one sample in a study of T cell repertoires in cytomegalovirus infection. TCRdb called the reads again in MiXCR, with one record for every CDR3 protein. The data contain more than 200,000 distinct CDR3 sequences, roughly 10% of them singletons. Sequencing was performed on PBMCs. Every receptor here comes from a human donor in good health (CMV status not recorded). Some clones in this sample may be carry-over from other donors' samples. The CDR3 runs from the conserved cysteine through the conserved F or W. D genes are given only for firm matches. Expanded clones are given a class, and other clones once, few, many or no size at all.

15 | few | TRBJ1-4 | TRBV3-1 | - | TGTGCCAGCAGCTTCAACGACAGGTGGGGCGAAAAACTGTTTTTT | CASSFNDRWGEKLFF
15 | few | TRBJ2-1 | TRBV19 | - | TGTGCCAGTAGTGAACAAGCGGGCCGACGGAATGAGCAGTTCTTC | CASSEQAGRRNEQFF
14 | many | TRBJ1-1 | TRBV7-9 | - | TGTGCCAGCAGCTTTTTGTTAGGGGGCACTGAAGCTTTCTTT | CASSFLLGGTEAFF
14 | few | TRBJ2-1 | TRBV18 | - | TGTGCCAGCTCCAAGGGAGGGGGAAACAATGAGCAGTTCTTC | CASSKGGGNNEQFF
16 | many | TRBJ1-5 | TRBV12-3/TRBV12-4 | TRBD1 | TGTGCCAGCAGTCCGCAGCCGGACAGGGTACATCAGCCCCAGCATTTT | CASSPQPDRVHQPQHF
13 | many | TRBJ1-4 | TRBV7-9 | - | TGTGCCAGCGTGGGGTTTCCTAATGAAAAACTGTTTTTT | CASVGFPNEKLFF
14 | many | TRBJ2-3 | TRBV5-4 | - | TGTGCCAGCAGCGGGACGACGGGCACAGATACGCAGTATTTT | CASSGTTGTDTQYF
12 | - | TRBJ1-1 | TRBV20-1 | - | TGCAGTCCCTACATGGGTAGCACTGAAGCTTTCTTT | CSPYMGSTEAFF
14 | many | TRBJ2-1 | TRBV7-2 | TRBD2 | TGTGCCAGCAGCTTCTCTAGCGGGAAGACTGAGCAGTTCTTC | CASSFSSGKTEQFF
14 | many | TRBJ2-5 | TRBV7-2 | - | TGTGCCAGCGGACGGGACGTCCGCCAAGAGACCCAGTACTTC | CASGRDVRQETQYF
12 | many | TRBJ2-7 | TRBV5-5 | - | TGTGCCAGCAGCCCGGACGTTTACGAGCAGTACTTC | CASSPDVYEQYF
16 | many | TRBJ2-7 | TRBV20-1 | - | TGCAGTGCTAGAGTTGGGATAATTCCTCGGGAATACGAGCAGTACTTC | CSARVGIIPREYEQYF